A selection of T cell receptor beta chains follows, all from one sample in a study of T cell repertoires in cytomegalovirus infection. TCRdb re-called the reads with MiXCR, one entry per CDR3 protein. Of some 440,000 distinct CDR3 sequences listed, approximately 32% were seen once; the top ten hold approximately 14%. Sequencing was performed on PBMCs. The receptors originated from a human donor in good health (CMV status not recorded). Some clones in this sample may be carry-over from other donors' samples. Both conserved end residues are part of each CDR3. D genes are given only for firm matches. A clone size is listed for some rows: how often the clone was seen (once, few, many), or a class if it is expanded.

. TRBJ2-2 . TRBV7-7 CASSPTGHTNTGELFF TGTGCTAGCAGCCCGACGGGACATACGAACACCGGGGAGCTGTTTTTT
TRBD1 TRBJ1-2 few TRBV12-3/TRBV12-4 CASSPGGPIHGYTF TGTGCCAGCAGCCCAGGGGGCCCCATACATGGCTACACCTTC
. TRBJ1-2 . TRBV29-1 CSVFIDGYTF TGCAGCGTCTTCATCGATGGCTACACCTTC
TRBD1 TRBJ2-3 few TRBV24-1 CATSDLQGQGPDTQYF TGTGCCACCAGTGATTTGCAGGGACAGGGGCCAGATACGCAGTATTTT
TRBD2 TRBJ2-1 few TRBV11-2 CASSPLTSFEQFF TGTGCCAGCAGCCCCCTGACTAGCTTTGAGCAGTTCTTC
. TRBJ2-7 . TRBV4-2 CASSQDLGENSGEQYF TGTGCCAGCAGCCAAGATCTTGGAGAAAACTCAGGGGAGCAGTACTTC
. TRBJ1-4 few TRBV7-2 CASSLLMRNEKLFF TGTGCCAGCAGCTTACTTATGCGGAATGAAAAACTGTTTTTT
TRBD1 TRBJ2-3 many TRBV28 CASSQAGGGADTQYF TGTGCCAGCAGTCAGGCAGGGGGCGGTGCAGATACGCAGTATTTT
. TRBJ2-5 many TRBV6-1 CASSASGSKETQYF TGTGCCAGCAGTGCATCCGGGTCTAAAGAGACCCAGTACTTC
. TRBJ1-5 . TRBV7-2 CASSLFPGQDSNQPQPF TGTGCCAGCAGCTTATTTCCGGGCCAAGATAGCAATCAGCCCCAGCCTTTT
. TRBJ1-4 . TRBV4-1 CASIQVAGEDEKLFF TGCGCCAGCATCCAAGTAGCAGGGGAAGATGAAAAACTGTTTTTT
. TRBJ1-2 few TRBV4-1 CASTPEPTGARSNYGYTF TGCGCCAGCACCCCAGAGCCGACAGGAGCAAGAAGTAACTATGGCTACACCTTC
TRBD2 TRBJ2-2 . TRBV19 CASRRTSGANTGELFF TGTGCCAGTAGAAGGACTAGCGGGGCGAACACCGGGGAGCTGTTTTTT
. TRBJ1-5 . TRBV9 CASSEECSGGNQPQHF TGTGCCAGCAGCGAGGAGTGCTCGGGCGGCAATCAGCCCCAGCATTTT
TRBD1 TRBJ1-5 many TRBV7-8 CASSSGQGNQPQHF TGTGCCAGCAGCTCCGGACAGGGAAATCAGCCCCAGCATTTT
TRBD1 TRBJ2-1 . TRBV6-2/TRBV6-3 CASSADRVSYNEQFF TGTGCCAGCAGTGCTGACAGGGTCTCCTACAATGAGCAGTTCTTC
. TRBJ1-1 few TRBV5-1 CASSEASGWSTEAFF TGCGCCAGCAGCGAGGCCTCAGGGTGGAGTACTGAAGCTTTCTTT
. TRBJ2-5 many TRBV7-2 CASSSSSAWETQYF TGTGCCAGCAGCTCCTCTAGCGCGTGGGAGACCCAGTACTTC
TRBD1 TRBJ2-7 . TRBV11-2 CASRAGTGTTYEQYF TGTGCCAGCAGAGCCGGGACAGGGACGACCTACGAGCAGTACTTC
. TRBJ2-3 many TRBV7-2 CASSPAAGAATDTQYF TGTGCCAGCAGCCCAGCGGCGGGGGCCGCCACAGATACGCAGTATTTT
. TRBJ1-1 few TRBV19 CASRSDRNTEAFF TGTGCCAGTAGGAGCGACAGGAACACTGAAGCTTTCTTT
. TRBJ1-1 few TRBV5-1 CASSLDGILNTEAFF TGCGCCAGCAGCTTGGACGGGATCTTGAACACTGAAGCTTTCTTT
TRBD1 TRBJ2-7 few TRBV13 CASSLGSDRGTYEQYF TGTGCCAGCAGCTTAGGCTCGGACAGGGGTACCTACGAGCAGTACTTC
. TRBJ2-7 few TRBV25-1 CASSGAAYEQYF TGTGCCAGCAGTGGGGCTGCCTACGAGCAGTACTTC
. TRBJ2-7 many TRBV7-2 CASSLGGGVGEQYF TGTGCCAGCAGCTTAGGAGGCGGGGTAGGCGAGCAGTACTTC
. TRBJ1-1 . TRBV4-1 CASSRDRSEDTEAFF TGCGCCAGCAGCCGGGATCGGTCGGAGGACACTGAAGCTTTCTTT
. TRBJ1-6 few TRBV10-2 CATGTAVNSPLHF TGCGCCACCGGCACAGCAGTTAATTCACCCCTCCACTTT
TRBD1 TRBJ2-1 once TRBV20-1 CSARDGGTGDNEQFF TGCAGTGCTAGAGATGGTGGGACAGGGGACAATGAGCAGTTCTTC
. TRBJ1-5 few TRBV6-6 CASSYESASNQPQHF TGTGCCAGCAGTTACGAGTCAGCTAGCAATCAGCCCCAGCATTTT
. TRBJ2-5 many TRBV29-1 CSVEGGRETQYF TGCAGCGTTGAGGGTGGCCGTGAGACCCAGTACTTC
. TRBJ2-2 . TRBV5-1 CASSLKDNLGSGELFF TGCGCCAGCAGCTTGAAAGACAATTTGGGCTCCGGGGAGCTGTTTTTT
TRBD1 TRBJ1-5 few TRBV23-1 CASSQSQGNSNQPQHF TGCGCCAGCAGTCAATCACAGGGGAACAGCAATCAGCCCCAGCATTTT
TRBD2 TRBJ2-3 . TRBV12-3/TRBV12-4 CASSPSGAGGDKQYF TGTGCCAGCAGCCCTAGCGGGGCAGGAGGAGATAAGCAGTATTTT
TRBD1 TRBJ1-2 . TRBV7-6 CASSPRPRGQGDTF TGTGCCAGCAGCCCACGCCCCCGAGGTCAGGGGGACACCTTC
. TRBJ2-1 many TRBV7-2 CASSPAGSASSYNEQFF TGTGCCAGCAGCCCCGCCGGATCTGCCAGCTCCTACAATGAGCAGTTCTTC
. TRBJ1-4 few TRBV6-1 CASSRTVPNEKLFF TGTGCCAGCAGCCGGACGGTTCCTAATGAAAAACTGTTTTTT
. TRBJ1-1 . TRBV14 CASSVQRGGHTEAFF TGTGCCAGCAGCGTCCAAAGGGGAGGACACACTGAAGCTTTCTTT
. TRBJ2-7 few TRBV11-3 CASSLQGPLDYEQYF TGTGCCAGCAGCTTACAGGGACCTCTTGACTACGAGCAGTACTTC
TRBD1 TRBJ2-2 . TRBV7-2 CASSTGTAQTGELFF TGTGCCAGCAGCACTGGGACAGCTCAGACCGGGGAGCTGTTTTTT
TRBD2 TRBJ2-3 . TRBV7-2 CASSLEFSAGVGTDTQYF TGTGCCAGCAGCTTAGAATTTTCGGCGGGGGTTGGCACAGATACGCAGTATTTT
. TRBJ2-5 . TRBV20-1 CSAGAAQYF TGCAGTGCTGGAGCGGCCCAGTACTTC
. TRBJ2-7 . TRBV5-4 CASSFQAWWRDPYEQYF TGTGCCAGCAGCTTCCAGGCATGGTGGCGGGACCCCTACGAGCAGTACTTC
. TRBJ2-7 . TRBV2 CASTSILAGEQYF TGTGCCAGCACCAGTATCTTGGCGGGCGAGCAGTACTTC
TRBD1 TRBJ2-5 many TRBV7-2 CASSLRPGGPYQETQYF TGTGCCAGCAGCTTAAGGCCAGGGGGCCCGTACCAAGAGACCCAGTACTTC
. TRBJ1-2 many TRBV7-2 CASSPLEERYGYTF TGTGCCAGCAGCCCGCTGGAGGAGCGCTATGGCTACACCTTC
. TRBJ1-2 many TRBV19 CASSIRDDYGYTF TGTGCCAGTAGTATCAGGGACGACTATGGCTACACCTTC
. TRBJ2-7 few TRBV4-1 CASSQEQTYEQYF TGCGCCAGCAGCCAAGAACAAACCTACGAGCAGTACTTC